This TCR beta chain was retrieved from a study of early T cells in non-severe SARS-CoV-2 infection. The V end lost 5 bases, the J end lost 4 bases, and 12 bases lay between the germline ends. Germline V lookup: CDR1 SNHLY, CDR2 FYNNEI. This CDR3 is built from 15 residues. Each cDNA molecule carried a unique molecular identifier. TCRdb re-analysed the 5' RACE reads in MiXCR, keeping a single row per CDR3 protein. The repertoire holds roughly 51,000 distinct CDR3 sequences, with roughly 6.5% as singletons. Study observations and caveats: Lookups in VDJdb leaned toward anti-spike CD8 responses and missed private and CD4 specificities.

This clonotype was seen ten or more times. Its matching antigen is unknown. The chain links TRBV2 to TRBJ1-6, with D tentatively TRBD1 (6 bases). This clonotype originated in an adult who was a healthcare worker with PCR-confirmed SARS-CoV-2 infection or an uninfected control (not recorded which). The sequencing used whole blood, collected at baseline. CDR3 bases: TGTGCCAGCAGTCGACAGGTTTCGTATAATTCACCCCTCCACTTT. Translation gives CASSRQVSYNSPLHF.